This T cell receptor (beta chain) appears in the sequencing data of a study of regulatory T cells in long-lasting Graves disease. At least ten counts were recorded for this clonotype. Time point specified: newly diagnosed GD, antithyroid drugs for less than 3 months. RNA extracted from PBMCs served as the sequencing template. CDR3 regions were amplified by Arm-PCR using iRepertoire HTBI primers to build TCR beta libraries. TCRdb analysed the multiplex PCR reads with MiXCR anew, one entry per CDR3 protein. The sample has 400,000 to 500,000 distinct CDR3 sequences, approximately 15% seen once. Separately, the same data were catalogued under a study of T cells in Graves' hyperthyroidism and ophthalmopathy. As that report states: A patient was excluded if there was uncontrolled infection, other autoimmune disease, pregnancy or lactation. Ophthalmopathy was told apart from stable hyperthyroidism by a 13 V-J model.

This sample comprised peripheral blood mononuclear cells (PBMCs), obtained at new diagnosis, from a patient treated with antithyroid drugs. The receptor's source is a woman in her thirties or forties with Graves disease.

CDR3 DNA: TGTGCCAGCAGCCAAGAGGCTAGCGGGAGTCGGGAGCAGTTCTTC. Translated: CASSQEASGSREQFF. The chain has TRBV3-1 and TRBJ2-1; 10 positions match TRBD2. The germline V gene has CDR1 LGHDT and CDR2 YNNKEL (reference sequence). This CDR3 contains 15 residues. The trim removed 0 bases at V and 10 bases at J, leaving 6 bases unmatched.